This T cell receptor (beta chain) was recorded in a study of OX40 agonist ivuxolimab in advanced cancers. The CDR3 runs 12 residues. Germline V gives CDR1 LNHNV, CDR2 YYDKDF (reference sequence). The ends lost 5 bases at V and 5 bases at J; junction bases unmatched: 2. Sequenced by immunoSEQ multiplex PCR; TCRdb stores in-frame clones only, minus some. The data show about 10,000 clones, about 63% seen once. The sequence derives from an adult with an advanced solid tumor such as melanoma, head and neck, liver or kidney cancer. Sequencing used CD4+ or CD8+ T cells sorted from blood, obtained in a trial of the OX40 agonist ivuxolimab. V is TRBV15 and J is TRBJ2-5, with 7 bases identical to TRBD2. Here the CDR3 reads CATSGGVETQYF. The CDR3 nucleotides are TGTGCCACCAGCGGGGGGGTGGAGACCCAGTACTTC.